This T cell receptor (beta chain) was obtained from a study of blood T cell repertoires in COVID-19. The wider study: COVID-19 samples collected from the United States, Italy and Spain covered acute and convalescent phases. Sample material is recorded as cDNA or gDNA derived from T cells, B-cell-depleted T cells, or PBMCs.

Patients at the Seattle site were enrolled during active infection and followed longitudinally. V shed 0 bases and J shed 0 bases, with 14 bases lying between them. The CDR3 runs 17 residues. CDR1 LNHNV and CDR2 YYDKDF come from the germline V gene (reference sequence). Authors' methods: Using reference gene primer amplification, nucleated cell counts were estimated. Generated by immunoSEQ multiplex PCR, the TCRdb table keeps only in-frame clones and is missing some. V and J calls and clone size come straight from that table; D and trimming were deduced from the DNA. Among about 250,000 clones listed, 65% to 90% were seen once.

The rearrangement links TRBV15 to TRBJ1-1; possible D gene TRBD1, 6 bases. Material for sequencing was peripheral blood. The sequence came from a man aged 50-59 years with COVID-19, enrolled during active disease. CDR3 coding DNA: TGTGCCACCAGCAGAGATCGTACAGGGATCATGAACACTGAAGCTTTCTTT. Amino acids: CATSRDRTGIMNTEAFF.